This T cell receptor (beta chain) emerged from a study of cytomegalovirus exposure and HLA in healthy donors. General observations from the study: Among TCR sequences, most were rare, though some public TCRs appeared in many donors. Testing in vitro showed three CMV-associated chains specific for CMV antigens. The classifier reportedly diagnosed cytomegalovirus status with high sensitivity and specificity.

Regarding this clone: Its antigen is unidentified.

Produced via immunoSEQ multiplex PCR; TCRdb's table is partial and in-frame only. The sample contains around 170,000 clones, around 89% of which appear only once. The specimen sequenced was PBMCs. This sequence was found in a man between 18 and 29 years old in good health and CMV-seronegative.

CDR3 protein: CASSQDSDSGNTIYF. The CDR3 DNA is TGCGCCAGCAGCCAAGACAGCGACTCTGGAAACACCATATATTTT. This rearrangement joins TRBV4-1 to TRBJ1-3; D is unclear. Germline CDR1 is MGHRA and CDR2 is YSYEKL. Deletions cut 0 bases from V and 0 bases from J, with 6 bases between. The CDR3 loop spans 15 amino acids.